This section outlines one T cell receptor (beta chain) sequence together with its context. The CDR3 is 18 residues long. CDR1 and CDR2 from the germline V gene are ENHRY and SYGVKD. The junction had 18 bases not matched to a gene; V was cut back by 3 bases and J by 8 bases. One entry per CDR3 protein results from TCRdb running MiXCR on the RT-PCR reads. The sample shows about 540,000 distinct CDR3 sequences, under 30% of them seen only once. The sample is drawn from a study of response to subunit inactivated influenza vaccine. The data also belong to a second study, concerning T cells expressing NK-cell markers. From that study: 5'RACE template switching with UMIs generated TCR beta cDNA. Researchers got TCR beta repertoires out of sorted CD3+CD56+NKG2C+, CD3+CD56+NKG2C- and CD3+CD56-NKG2C+ T cells. An anti-gamma-delta TCR antibody confined sorting to alpha-beta TCR T cells across several of the experiments. These clonotypes, the leaders elsewhere, also led the CD3+CD56-NKG2C+ fraction in a handful of donors.

The sample in question was CD4+ T cells sorted from PBMCs, obtained 11 to 12 days after vaccination. The sequence derives from a man in his forties or fifties who received an inactivated influenza vaccine. This chain joins TRBV10-3 and TRBJ2-1; 8 bases line up with TRBD1. CDR3 loop: CAISDKGPDRGSSYEQFF. CDR3 sequence (DNA): TGTGCCATCAGTGATAAGGGGCCAGACAGGGGAAGTTCATATGAGCAGTTCTTC.